Listed below are T cell receptor beta chains from one sample, sequenced in a study of response to subunit inactivated influenza vaccine. One entry per CDR3 protein, called by TCRdb with MiXCR from the RT-PCR reads. The repertoire has fewer than 600,000 distinct CDR3 sequences, approximately 7.8% of them found once; the top ten carry around 13%. Specimen: PBMCs from blood, collected about 23 months after vaccination. These receptor sequences come from a man between 50 and 70 years old who received an inactivated influenza vaccine. Each CDR3 is given with its conserved first and last residue. Fields, in order: D gene, V gene, J gene, clone size, CDR3 protein, CDR3 DNA. A D gene is named only where the DNA matches it firmly. Only part of the rows carry a size: once, few, many, or a class if the clone is expanded.

D gene: TRBD1; V gene: TRBV20-1; J gene: TRBJ1-4; clone size: many; CDR3 protein: CSARSYRQGTNEKLFF; CDR3 DNA: TGCAGTGCTAGATCCTATAGACAGGGTACCAATGAAAAACTGTTTTTT
D gene: .; V gene: TRBV20-1; J gene: TRBJ2-1; clone size: few; CDR3 protein: CSARGTGRLRSYNEQFF; CDR3 DNA: TGCAGTGCTAGAGGAACGGGACGACTACGCTCCTACAATGAGCAGTTCTTC
D gene: TRBD2; V gene: TRBV3-1; J gene: TRBJ2-1; clone size: few; CDR3 protein: CASSQAGGHLDEQFF; CDR3 DNA: TGTGCCAGCAGCCAAGCGGGGGGGCATTTGGATGAGCAGTTCTTC
D gene: .; V gene: TRBV20-1; J gene: TRBJ2-7; clone size: few; CDR3 protein: CSASRGARYEQYF; CDR3 DNA: TGCAGTGCTAGCCGGGGGGCACGGTACGAGCAGTACTTC
D gene: TRBD1; V gene: TRBV7-2; J gene: TRBJ1-1; clone size: many; CDR3 protein: CASSWTGGGTEAFF; CDR3 DNA: TGTGCCAGCAGCTGGACAGGGGGTGGCACTGAAGCTTTCTTT
D gene: TRBD1; V gene: TRBV25-1; J gene: TRBJ1-5; clone size: many; CDR3 protein: CASSIKVRDRGNQPQHF; CDR3 DNA: TGTGCCAGCAGTATAAAGGTCCGGGACAGGGGGAATCAGCCCCAGCATTTT
D gene: .; V gene: TRBV5-8; J gene: TRBJ2-7; clone size: few; CDR3 protein: CASEGGYEQYF; CDR3 DNA: TGTGCCAGCGAAGGGGGCTACGAGCAGTACTTC
D gene: TRBD2; V gene: TRBV20-1; J gene: TRBJ2-1; clone size: few; CDR3 protein: CSASSSGTDNEQFF; CDR3 DNA: TGCAGTGCTAGTTCTAGCGGGACCGACAATGAGCAGTTCTTC
D gene: .; V gene: TRBV4-3; J gene: TRBJ2-3; clone size: many; CDR3 protein: CASSPQPMTSGPHTQYF; CDR3 DNA: TGCGCCAGCAGCCCCCAACCCATGACAAGCGGCCCCCATACGCAGTATTTT
D gene: .; V gene: TRBV14; J gene: TRBJ1-1; clone size: few; CDR3 protein: CASSLQRGSPEAFF; CDR3 DNA: TGTGCCAGCAGTCTCCAGCGTGGGTCCCCTGAAGCTTTCTTT
D gene: .; V gene: TRBV29-1; J gene: TRBJ2-1; clone size: many; CDR3 protein: CSVELTVYNEQFF; CDR3 DNA: TGCAGCGTTGAGTTGACAGTTTACAATGAGCAGTTCTTC
D gene: TRBD1; V gene: TRBV28; J gene: TRBJ2-5; clone size: .; CDR3 protein: CASNIRDRGQETQYF; CDR3 DNA: TGTGCCAGCAACATCCGGGACAGGGGCCAAGAGACCCAGTACTTC
D gene: .; V gene: TRBV5-1; J gene: TRBJ2-2; clone size: few; CDR3 protein: CASSLAGFTGELFF; CDR3 DNA: TGCGCCAGCAGCTTGGCGGGGTTCACCGGGGAGCTGTTTTTT
D gene: .; V gene: TRBV2; J gene: TRBJ2-2; clone size: .; CDR3 protein: CASHRGAGTGELFF; CDR3 DNA: TGTGCCAGCCATCGGGGGGCTGGCACCGGGGAGCTGTTTTTT
D gene: .; V gene: TRBV6-4; J gene: TRBJ2-7; clone size: few; CDR3 protein: CASISQGTYEQYF; CDR3 DNA: TGTGCCAGCATCTCTCAGGGAACCTACGAGCAGTACTTC
D gene: TRBD2; V gene: TRBV12-3/TRBV12-4; J gene: TRBJ2-3; clone size: many; CDR3 protein: CASSRSSGRSDTQYF; CDR3 DNA: TGTGCCAGCAGCCGCTCTAGCGGGAGATCAGATACGCAGTATTTT
D gene: TRBD1; V gene: TRBV4-3; J gene: TRBJ2-1; clone size: many; CDR3 protein: CASSPGTGHYNEQFF; CDR3 DNA: TGCGCCAGCAGCCCCGGGACAGGGCATTACAATGAGCAGTTCTTC
D gene: TRBD2; V gene: TRBV5-1; J gene: TRBJ2-7; clone size: many; CDR3 protein: CASSLSSGFYEQYF; CDR3 DNA: TGCGCCAGCAGCCTATCTAGCGGCTTCTACGAGCAGTACTTC
D gene: .; V gene: TRBV5-1; J gene: TRBJ2-2; clone size: .; CDR3 protein: CASSLGTGPNTGELFF; CDR3 DNA: TGCGCCAGCAGCTTGGGGACGGGACCTAACACCGGGGAGCTGTTTTTT
D gene: .; V gene: TRBV24-1; J gene: TRBJ2-1; clone size: few; CDR3 protein: CATSGSSPSDYNEQFF; CDR3 DNA: TGTGCCACCAGTGGGTCTAGCCCCAGCGACTACAATGAGCAGTTCTTC
D gene: TRBD1; V gene: TRBV10-3; J gene: TRBJ2-7; clone size: few; CDR3 protein: CAIRRTGPSSYEQYF; CDR3 DNA: TGTGCCATCAGGAGGACAGGGCCCAGCTCCTACGAGCAGTACTTC
D gene: .; V gene: TRBV3-1; J gene: TRBJ1-3; clone size: few; CDR3 protein: CASSPSFGSGNTIYF; CDR3 DNA: TGTGCCAGCAGCCCCTCATTCGGCTCTGGAAACACCATATATTTT
D gene: .; V gene: TRBV28; J gene: TRBJ2-7; clone size: few; CDR3 protein: CASSLTLRDYEQYF; CDR3 DNA: TGTGCCAGCAGTTTAACTCTGAGGGACTACGAGCAGTACTTC
D gene: TRBD1; V gene: TRBV20-1; J gene: TRBJ2-2; clone size: few; CDR3 protein: CSARVGQGANAGELFF; CDR3 DNA: TGCAGTGCTAGGGTAGGACAGGGGGCCAACGCCGGGGAGCTGTTTTTT
D gene: .; V gene: TRBV6-1; J gene: TRBJ1-3; clone size: .; CDR3 protein: CASSEMRSGNTIYF; CDR3 DNA: TGTGCCAGCAGTGAAATGCGTTCTGGAAACACCATATATTTT
D gene: TRBD2; V gene: TRBV28; J gene: TRBJ2-7; clone size: few; CDR3 protein: CASTGGAVYEQYF; CDR3 DNA: TGTGCCAGCACCGGGGGGGCCGTCTACGAGCAGTACTTC
D gene: TRBD2; V gene: TRBV6-5; J gene: TRBJ2-5; clone size: few; CDR3 protein: CASSLPSGGLETQYF; CDR3 DNA: TGTGCCAGCAGTTTACCTAGCGGGGGGTTGGAGACCCAGTACTTC
D gene: TRBD2; V gene: TRBV29-1; J gene: TRBJ2-7; clone size: many; CDR3 protein: CSVDSDTGTTYEQYF; CDR3 DNA: TGCAGCGTTGACTCAGATACCGGGACTACCTACGAGCAGTACTTC
D gene: .; V gene: TRBV4-1; J gene: TRBJ2-1; clone size: few; CDR3 protein: CASSQDPYGGNYNEQFF; CDR3 DNA: TGCGCCAGCAGCCAAGATCCCTACGGGGGAAACTACAATGAGCAGTTCTTC
D gene: .; V gene: TRBV6-5; J gene: TRBJ1-5; clone size: many; CDR3 protein: CASSYQGSNQPQHF; CDR3 DNA: TGTGCCAGCAGTTATCAGGGGAGCAATCAGCCCCAGCATTTT
D gene: .; V gene: TRBV5-6; J gene: TRBJ2-1; clone size: few; CDR3 protein: CASSLVERLDSYNEQFF; CDR3 DNA: TGTGCCAGCAGCTTGGTAGAGCGCTTAGATTCCTACAATGAGCAGTTCTTC
D gene: TRBD1; V gene: TRBV12-3/TRBV12-4; J gene: TRBJ2-1; clone size: few; CDR3 protein: CASSGQGDLPYNEQFF; CDR3 DNA: TGTGCCAGCAGCGGACAGGGGGACCTTCCCTACAATGAGCAGTTCTTC
D gene: .; V gene: TRBV11-2; J gene: TRBJ1-1; clone size: .; CDR3 protein: CASRWGTMNTEAFF; CDR3 DNA: TGTGCCAGCAGGTGGGGGACAATGAACACTGAAGCTTTCTTT
D gene: .; V gene: TRBV5-1; J gene: TRBJ2-5; clone size: many; CDR3 protein: CASSLRQETQYF; CDR3 DNA: TGCGCCAGCAGCTTACGCCAAGAGACCCAGTACTTC
D gene: .; V gene: TRBV19; J gene: TRBJ2-7; clone size: .; CDR3 protein: CASSIRHRTYEQYF; CDR3 DNA: TGTGCCAGTAGTATTCGTCATCGAACCTACGAGCAGTACTTC
D gene: TRBD2; V gene: TRBV7-9; J gene: TRBJ2-7; clone size: .; CDR3 protein: CASSFPLAGGSYEQYF; CDR3 DNA: TGTGCCAGCAGCTTTCCTCTAGCGGGAGGGTCCTACGAGCAGTACTTC
D gene: .; V gene: TRBV3-1; J gene: TRBJ2-1; clone size: few; CDR3 protein: CASSQGGVSEQFF; CDR3 DNA: TGTGCCAGCAGCCAAGGGGGAGTGAGTGAGCAGTTCTTC
D gene: TRBD1; V gene: TRBV11-2; J gene: TRBJ2-1; clone size: .; CDR3 protein: CASSFAGTGAYNEQFF; CDR3 DNA: TGTGCCAGCAGCTTTGCCGGGACAGGGGCTTACAATGAGCAGTTCTTC
D gene: TRBD1; V gene: TRBV5-1; J gene: TRBJ1-1; clone size: many; CDR3 protein: CASSIRQGNTEAFF; CDR3 DNA: TGCGCCAGCAGCATACGACAGGGGAACACTGAAGCTTTCTTT
D gene: TRBD2; V gene: TRBV4-3; J gene: TRBJ2-1; clone size: many; CDR3 protein: CASSRGTSGFEQFF; CDR3 DNA: TGCGCCAGCAGCCGCGGGACTAGCGGGTTTGAGCAGTTCTTC
D gene: TRBD1; V gene: TRBV6-1; J gene: TRBJ2-7; clone size: .; CDR3 protein: CASRVLGQGYEQYF; CDR3 DNA: TGTGCCAGCAGAGTTCTGGGACAGGGCTACGAGCAGTACTTC
D gene: TRBD2; V gene: TRBV20-1; J gene: TRBJ2-7; clone size: few; CDR3 protein: CSAYSGSPPYEQYF; CDR3 DNA: TGCAGTGCTTATAGCGGGAGCCCCCCCTACGAGCAGTACTTC
D gene: .; V gene: TRBV12-3/TRBV12-4; J gene: TRBJ1-5; clone size: few; CDR3 protein: CASRTGASQPQHF; CDR3 DNA: TGTGCCAGCAGAACAGGTGCCAGTCAGCCCCAGCATTTT
D gene: .; V gene: TRBV6-4; J gene: TRBJ2-1; clone size: few; CDR3 protein: CASALGTQEREQFF; CDR3 DNA: TGTGCCAGCGCGCTCGGGACGCAGGAGAGGGAGCAGTTCTTC
D gene: .; V gene: TRBV6-6; J gene: TRBJ2-5; clone size: .; CDR3 protein: CASRTRTAETQYF; CDR3 DNA: TGTGCCAGCAGAACCCGGACAGCAGAGACCCAGTACTTC